These 22 T cell receptor beta chains originate from one sample sequenced in a study of CD8 T cells in ankylosing spondylitis. TCRdb re-analysed the 5' RACE reads in MiXCR, keeping a single row per CDR3 protein. The sample holds fewer than 550,000 distinct CDR3 sequences, about 5% seen once. Their target antigens are unknown. Study-wide points: One TCR beta motif, made up of 7 or 8 highly homologous variants, appeared characteristic of ankylosing spondylitis blood.

The specimen sequenced was blood, either unsorted or a sorted T cell fraction (not recorded which). Source of these receptors: a male donor with ankylosing spondylitis.

This chain uses TRBV7-9 with TRBJ2-1; perhaps TRBD1 as D (6 bases). The CDR3 is 16 amino acids. V lost 3 bases to trimming and J lost 8 bases, with 20 bases between them. Germline assignment: CDR1 SEHNR and CDR2 FQNEAQ (reference sequence). The chain's CDR3 is CASSLAGTTLDHEQFF. DNA for the CDR3: TGTGCCAGCAGCTTGGCCGGGACAACACTCGACCATGAGCAGTTCTTC.

The chain uses TRBV7-3 and TRBJ2-1; TRBD2 matches at 9 bases. This CDR3 is 15 amino acids long. Per the germline V gene, CDR1 is SGHTA and CDR2 is FQGTGA. V was pared by 1 base and J by 4 bases, with 2 bases of the junction left unmatched. The CDR3 loop reads CASSLMAGGYNEQFF. The CDR3 bases are TGTGCCAGCAGCTTAATGGCGGGGGGGTACAATGAGCAGTTCTTC. Complete variable domain (other parts from reference TRBV7-3 and TRBJ2-1): GAGVSQTPSNKVTEKGKYVELRCDPISGHTALYWYRQSLGQGPEFLIYFQGTGAADDSGLPNDRFFAVRPEGSVSTLKIQRTERGDSAVYLCASSLMAGGYNEQFFGPGTRLTVL.

This clonotype has more than one count but fewer than ten. The chain combines TRBV20-1 with TRBJ2-7, with a tentative D call TRBD1 (5 bases). The CDR3 is 13 amino acids. Germline-derived CDR1 and CDR2 are DFQATT and SNEGSKA (reference sequence). Trimming stripped 1 base from V and 10 bases from J, with 17 bases between. The CDR3 nucleotides read TGCAGTGCTAGAGTTCCCAGGGTTTCCGAACAGTACTTC. Protein product: CSARVPRVSEQYF.

This clonotype was found many times. This chain links TRBV5-6 with TRBJ2-1, with 8 bases matching TRBD1. V dropped 2 bases and J dropped 2; count of bases not matched to a gene: 6. CDR3 length equals 16 residues. CDR1 is SGHDT, CDR2 YYEEEE, per germline. In DNA, the CDR3 is TGTGCCAGCAGCTTCTTCACAGGGGGAACCTACAATGAGCAGTTCTTC. This gives the protein CASSFFTGGTYNEQFF. The entire variable domain, with the rest obtained from reference TRBV5-6 and TRBJ2-1, is as follows: DAGVTQSPTHLIKTRGQQVTLRCSPKSGHDTVSWYQQALGQGPQFIFQYYEEEERQRGNFPDRFSGHQFPNYSSELNVNALLLGDSALYLCASSFFTGGTYNEQFFGPGTRLTVL.

In nucleotides, the CDR3 is TGCAGTGCTCCGGGGTCGGGCTTTCTGGAGACCCAGTACTTC. Its protein is CSAPGSGFLETQYF. The gene calls are TRBV20-1 and TRBJ2-5, with a possible D match to TRBD2 (5 bases). V lost 5 bases to trimming and J lost 5 bases, with 18 bases between them. CDR1 is DFQATT and CDR2 is SNEGSKA in the germline V gene (reference sequence). This CDR3 has 14 residues.

This clonotype was counted at least ten times. V is TRBV20-1 and J is TRBJ2-3; 8 positions agree with TRBD2. Trimming took 6 bases from V and 2 from J; bases not matched to a gene: 7. The germline V gene has CDR1 DFQATT and CDR2 SNEGSKA (reference sequence). The CDR3 extends over 14 amino acids. As DNA, the CDR3 is TGCAGTGCCACCACTAGCGGACCCACAGATACGCAGTATTTT. Its protein product is CSATTSGPTDTQYF.

CDR3 in DNA: TGTGCCAGCAGTCCCGCGAAACACCTAGCCAAAAACATTCAGTACTTC. As protein: CASSPAKHLAKNIQYF. V usage is TRBV6-2 or TRBV6-3 and J usage is TRBJ2-4, with D uncertain. CDR1 and CDR2 (germline): MNHEY, SVGEGT. This CDR3 is 16 amino acids long. Trimming took 5 bases from V and 0 from J, leaving 14 bases between them.

This clonotype was seen repeatedly, ten times or more. This sequence joins TRBV29-1 and TRBJ2-7; D possibly corresponds to TRBD2 (6 bases). V gave up 3 bases and J gave up 3 bases, with 6 bases separating them. The V gene's germline CDR1 is SQVTM and CDR2 ANQGSEA. The CDR3 is 11 residues long. This chain's CDR3 is CSVETSYEQYF. The CDR3 DNA reads TGCAGCGTTGAGACTAGCTACGAGCAGTACTTC.

This clonotype was found many times. The chain uses TRBV20-1 and TRBJ1-2; D unclear. The CDR3 has 11 amino acids. Germline V gene data show CDR1 as DFQATT and CDR2 as SNEGSKA (reference sequence). V lost 4 bases and J lost 6, with 9 bases in between. As DNA, the CDR3 is TGCAGTGCTAAAGCGCAGGATGGCTACACCTTC. Translation: CSAKAQDGYTF.

The J gene is TRBJ1-1, the V gene TRBV7-9, with D possibly matching TRBD1 (6 bases). The CDR3 spans 17 residues. The germline V gene encodes CDR1 SEHNR and CDR2 FQNEAQ (reference sequence). The germline V and J ends were trimmed by 6 bases and 0 bases, with 20 bases remaining between them. This chain's CDR3 is CASRGIPTGSMNTEAFF. The CDR3 DNA sequence: TGTGCCAGCAGGGGCATCCCAACAGGGTCCATGAACACTGAAGCTTTCTTT.

The sample holds many counts of this clonotype. The chain links TRBV12-3 or TRBV12-4 to TRBJ1-4, with no clear D. This CDR3 has 14 residues. V lost 4 bases and J lost 0, with 6 bases in between. Here the CDR3 reads CASSWGATNEKLFF. The CDR3 DNA sequence: TGTGCCAGCAGTTGGGGTGCAACTAATGAAAAACTGTTTTTT.

This clonotype has a count of ten or more. The gene calls are TRBV5-6 and TRBJ2-2; D is uncertain. Looked up from germline, CDR1 is SGHDT and CDR2 is YYEEEE. V was pared by 3 bases and J by 4 bases, with 10 bases between. The CDR3 spans 14 residues. In nucleotides, the CDR3 is TGTGCCAGCAGCTCTAAAGGGTTCACCGGGGAGCTGTTTTTT. As protein: CASSSKGFTGELFF. Based on the CDR3 plus reference TRBV5-6 and TRBJ2-2, the full variable domain is DAGVTQSPTHLIKTRGQQVTLRCSPKSGHDTVSWYQQALGQGPQFIFQYYEEEERQRGNFPDRFSGHQFPNYSSELNVNALLLGDSALYLCASSSKGFTGELFFGEGSRLTVL.

This clonotype was detected ten times or more. This chain joins TRBV6-2 or TRBV6-3 and TRBJ2-5; no reliable D call. The CDR3 is 11 amino acids. Between the trimmed V and J ends, which lost 6 bases and 7 bases, there was a span of 9 bases. The germline CDR1 and CDR2 sequences are MNHEY and SVGEGT. CDR3 bases: TGTGCCAGCAGCCACGCTCCGACCCAGTACTTC. It codes for CASSHAPTQYF.

At least ten counts were recorded for this clonotype. The J gene is TRBJ2-3, the V gene TRBV20-1; 7 bases map to TRBD1. Germline trimming cut 7 bases from V and 2 bases from J; bases unmatched to any gene: 15. Germline CDR1 DFQATT, CDR2 SNEGSKA (reference sequence). CDR3 length equals 16 residues. CDR3 in DNA: TGCAGTGTTTCCTTCGACCCGGGACAGAACACAGATACGCAGTATTTT. It translates to CSVSFDPGQNTDTQYF.

This clonotype was detected ten times or more. The chain joins TRBV12-5 to TRBJ1-1; TRBD1 agrees at 12 bases. V was clipped by 1 base and J by 4 bases; unmatched bases: 7. Per the germline V gene, CDR1 is LGHNT and CDR2 is FRNRAP. The CDR3 contains 17 residues. CDR3 sequence reads: CASGLEWDRGRGTEAFF. CDR3 nucleotides: TGTGCTAGTGGTTTGGAATGGGACAGGGGGCGCGGCACTGAAGCTTTCTTT.

This clonotype has ten or more counts. V and J are TRBV4-3 and TRBJ1-6, with D possibly being TRBD1 (5 bases). The V end lost 0 bases, the J end lost 8 bases, and 11 bases lay between the germline ends. The CDR3 contains 15 residues. Germline CDR1 is LGHNA and CDR2 is YSLEER. The CDR3 sequence: CASSQDATDYSPLHF. The DNA of the CDR3 is TGCGCCAGCAGCCAAGACGCGACAGACTATTCACCCCTCCACTTT.

The table lists this clonotype with many counts. This chain joins TRBV6-5 and TRBJ1-2, with D possibly being TRBD1 (6 bases). This CDR3 comprises 14 residues. The germline V gene has CDR1 MNHEY and CDR2 SVGAGI. Trimming shortened V by 3 bases and J by 4 bases, and 12 bases separated the two germline ends. CDR3 sequence: CASSYNRAVYGYTF. The CDR3 nucleotides are TGTGCCAGCAGTTATAACAGGGCGGTCTATGGCTACACCTTC.

The chain employs TRBV24-1 and TRBJ2-3; 8 bases agree with TRBD2. J gave up 3 bases and V 3 bases, and 22 bases lay outside the gene matches. The germline CDR1 and CDR2 sequences are KGHDR and SFDVKD. The CDR3 runs 21 residues. CDR3 sequence reads: CATSDPAGPSLRGRRTDTQYF. The CDR3 nucleotides read TGTGCCACCAGTGATCCGGCGGGGCCCTCACTACGCGGGAGGCGGACAGATACGCAGTATTTT.

This clonotype was seen many times. The chain employs TRBV9 and TRBJ2-2, with 13 positions matching TRBD2. CDR3 size: 16 residues. The germline V gene has CDR1 SGDLS and CDR2 YYNGEE. J lost 8 bases, V lost 4 bases, and 8 bases had no gene match. Here the CDR3 reads CASSHGTSGDLGELFF. The CDR3 nucleotides are TGTGCCAGCAGCCATGGGACTAGCGGGGACCTGGGGGAGCTGTTTTTT.

This clonotype was counted at least ten times. The V and J genes are TRBV7-2 and TRBJ2-4; D uncertain. V shed 5 bases and J shed 9 bases, with 11 bases lying between them. Germline V gives CDR1 SGHTA, CDR2 FQGNSA. The CDR3 covers 12 residues. The DNA for the CDR3 is TGTGCCAGCAGCCTTAGGACCGGCATTCAGTACTTC. Its protein product is CASSLRTGIQYF.

This clonotype was counted a few times. V and J are TRBV6-1 and TRBJ2-3; the D gene is possibly TRBD1 (6 bases). The germline V and J ends were trimmed by 6 bases and 2 bases, with 15 bases remaining between them. The CDR3 totals 15 residues. The germline gives CDR1 MNHNS, CDR2 SASEGT. The CDR3 bases are TGTGCCAGCAGAACAGGGCCGGGGAACACAGATACGCAGTATTTT. The encoded protein is CASRTGPGNTDTQYF.

This clonotype has a count of ten or more. V is TRBV7-2 and J is TRBJ2-3; D assignment may be TRBD1 or TRBD2 (6 bases each). Germline lookup yields CDR1 SGHTA and CDR2 FQGNSA. Trimming cost V 3 bases and J 2 bases, with 15 bases left between them. The CDR3 is 16 residues long. CDR3 in DNA: TGTGCCAGCAGCTTCCTCTGGCGGGGACACACAGATACGCAGTATTTT. Encoded protein: CASSFLWRGHTDTQYF.